This TCR beta chain is drawn from a study of response to subunit inactivated influenza vaccine. V lost 7 bases, J lost 0 bases, and 13 bases lay in between. The CDR3 contains 15 residues. From germline, CDR1 is SGHRS and CDR2 YFSETQ. TCRdb processed the RT-PCR reads anew with MiXCR; each CDR3 protein has one entry. Altogether a few hundred thousand distinct CDR3 sequences are present, around a fifth being singletons, with the ten largest covering roughly a tenth. This clonotype was seen more than once but under ten times. No antigen is known for it. Findings of the study overall: Authors suggested each seasonal influenza vaccination recruits few new T cells.

V and J are TRBV5-1 and TRBJ1-4; no reliable D call. This TCR was recovered from a man aged 45 to 75 who received an inactivated influenza vaccine. Sequencing used PBMCs from blood, obtained less than 22 months after vaccination. This CDR3 reads CASQTRGATNEKLFF. DNA for the CDR3: TGCGCCAGCCAAACGCGGGGAGCAACTAATGAAAAACTGTTTTTT. Complete variable domain (other parts from reference TRBV5-1 and TRBJ1-4): KAGVTQTPRYLIKTRGQQVTLSCSPISGHRSVSWYQQTPGQGLQFLFEYFSETQRNKGNFPGRFSGRQFSNSRSEMNVSTLELGDSALYLCASQTRGATNEKLFFGSGTQLSVL.